This is a list of T cell receptor beta chains from one sample in a study of T cell changes during pregnancy in multiple sclerosis. Only in-frame clones appear in the TCRdb table, and some are missing; sequencing was by immunoSEQ multiplex PCR. The sample includes over 100,000 clones, about 90% of them seen just once. The sequences come from peripheral blood, collected in the third trimester of pregnancy. The receptors were sampled from a female donor with multiple sclerosis, enrolled in a pregnancy study. The CDR3 runs from the conserved cysteine through the conserved F or W. D genes are given only for firm matches.

V	D	J	CDR3
TRBV18	-	TRBJ1-2	CASSPNSLTGGGYTF
TRBV10-3	TRBD1	TRBJ1-2	CATGTGVNYGYTF
TRBV6-1	TRBD2	TRBJ2-7	CASNPLAVSYEQYF
TRBV11-3	-	TRBJ1-6	CASSLEIGSPLHF
TRBV18	-	TRBJ2-2	CASSPGPQGTNTGELFF
TRBV18	-	TRBJ2-5	CASSPPWQDTDQETQYF
TRBV30	-	TRBJ1-1	CACTSTEAFF
TRBV11-2	-	TRBJ1-3	CASSFAAGPGNTIYF
TRBV11-2	-	TRBJ2-5	CASSWALAETQYF
TRBV4-1	-	TRBJ1-1	CASSQVGREAFF
TRBV7-3	-	TRBJ2-2	CASSSQTPSNTGELFF
TRBV5-8	TRBD1	TRBJ2-1	CASRYAADRGPYNEQFF
TRBV19	TRBD1	TRBJ1-3	CASSTTGTGTQNTIYF
TRBV19	TRBD1	TRBJ2-3	CASSYRTGGTDTQYF
TRBV6-1	-	TRBJ1-5	CASSVLSNQPQHF
TRBV5-1	-	TRBJ2-1	CASRHGNNEQFF
TRBV11-3	-	TRBJ2-2	CASSSRGTGELFF
TRBV30	TRBD1	TRBJ1-5	CAWSVRQGSRKPQHF
TRBV27	-	TRBJ2-3	CASSFRGLDTQYF
TRBV18	TRBD1	TRBJ1-1	CASSTGVMNTEAFF
TRBV7-8	-	TRBJ1-1	CASSRPAGGTEAFF
TRBV21-1	-	TRBJ2-1	CASSKVGVAGVSGSYNEQFF
TRBV30	-	TRBJ1-1	CARKGIDTEAFF
TRBV7-3	-	TRBJ1-1	CASSLYSTGNTEAFF
TRBV7-9	-	TRBJ1-1	CASRPKNGFGDTEAFF
TRBV6-5	TRBD1	TRBJ2-2	CASTSNRQGTGELFF
TRBV9	-	TRBJ2-2	CASSDRPQGGRGWGGELFF
TRBV7-2	TRBD1	TRBJ2-1	CASSLVAWDRGYNEQFF
TRBV6-1	-	TRBJ1-1	CASSESGAFF
TRBV5-1	TRBD1	TRBJ1-1	CASRAGQANTEAFF
TRBV7-9	-	TRBJ2-5	CASSPWTAATETQYF
TRBV5-1	TRBD1	TRBJ2-3	CASSLPGQSTDTQYF
TRBV11-3	-	TRBJ2-7	CASSPGPGGGYEQYF
TRBV7-9	-	TRBJ2-3	CASSFRGNTDTQYF
TRBV28	TRBD2	TRBJ2-1	CASSLQRGGSYNEQFF
TRBV5-6	-	TRBJ1-1	CASSSAAVGWVTEAFF
TRBV6-1	TRBD2	TRBJ2-7	CASSEAPSGHYEQYF
TRBV13	TRBD2	TRBJ2-3	CASSRPLAGGHPDTQYF
TRBV6-1	-	TRBJ1-5	CASSLELRSNQPQHF
TRBV27	-	TRBJ1-5	CASSFPGNQPQHF
TRBV4-1	TRBD1	TRBJ2-7	CASSQGDRSLREPYEQYF
TRBV5-8	-	TRBJ2-5	CASSPGGGQQETQYF
TRBV4-1	-	TRBJ1-5	CASSEYSNQPQHF
TRBV18	-	TRBJ2-1	CASSSGSAIEQFF
TRBV6-1	TRBD2	TRBJ2-1	CASSEGLAGLNEQFF
TRBV18	-	TRBJ2-1	CASSPYRGRHEQFF
TRBV25-1	-	TRBJ1-1	CASSGPFLNTEAFF
TRBV30	TRBD2	TRBJ2-1	CAWSPPGLAGDSEQFF
TRBV5-1	TRBD2	TRBJ2-3	CASSNRTSGATDTQYF
TRBV18	TRBD1	TRBJ2-7	CASSPPTGVGEQYF
TRBV5-6	-	TRBJ2-6	CASSLGTPRAGANVLTF
TRBV2	TRBD1	TRBJ2-5	CASKLTGVGETQYF
TRBV5-4	-	TRBJ2-1	CASSLEGVWSYNEQFF
TRBV4-1	TRBD1	TRBJ1-3	CASSYLGQGTANGNTIYF
TRBV2	TRBD1	TRBJ2-3	CASSAGQSSTDTQYF
TRBV5-1	TRBD1	TRBJ1-1	CASSFAGQGNTEAFF
TRBV7-9	-	TRBJ2-1	CASGQDAGAIF
TRBV7-7	-	TRBJ1-1	CASSQKQGGEAFF
TRBV18	TRBD2	TRBJ2-5	CASSGASGQETQYF